This paragraph reports one T cell receptor beta chain. The germline V and J ends were trimmed by 3 bases and 0 bases, with 9 bases remaining between them. This CDR3 has 15 residues. In germline, CDR1 is SGHAT, CDR2 FQNNGV. This sample was taken from a study of blood T cell repertoires in COVID-19. Using immunoSEQ multiplex PCR, the repertoire was profiled, and TCRdb retains in-frame clones only, with some absent. The sample has roughly 130,000 clones, around 80% seen once. The source of this sequence is a man older than 75 with acute or convalescent COVID-19. The sample taken for sequencing was peripheral blood. This chain joins TRBV11-2 and TRBJ1-5, with a tentative D call TRBD1 (5 bases). CDR3 region: CASSFQGGSNQPQHF. The CDR3 DNA sequence: TGTGCCAGCAGCTTTCAGGGAGGTAGCAATCAGCCCCAGCATTTT.